A single sample gave rise to the 9 T cell receptor beta chains below, sequenced in a study of T cells in Graves' hyperthyroidism and ophthalmopathy. What was amplified from RNA transcripts were TCR beta CDR3 regions. With the HTBI primer set, the TCR CDR3 went through a first round of RT-PCR. TCRdb recomputed calls from the multiplex PCR reads with MiXCR, one row per CDR3 protein. Of roughly 350,000 distinct CDR3 sequences listed, approximately 15% are singletons. The sample comprised blood. These receptors all come from a woman under 40 with Graves' ophthalmopathy.

V and J are TRBV10-3 and TRBJ1-4; 11 nucleotides line up with TRBD1. CDR3 size: 18 residues. Trimming removed 3 bases from V and 3 bases from J; junction bases left unmatched: 9. CDR1 is ENHRY and CDR2 is SYGVKD in the germline V gene. CDR3 in amino acids: CAISETRDRGTANEKLFF. The CDR3 coding sequence is TGTGCCATCAGTGAAACCCGGGACAGGGGGACAGCTAATGAAAAACTGTTTTTT.

This clonotype was counted ten times or more. V usage is TRBV2 and J usage is TRBJ1-1; 8 bases match TRBD1. Germline V lookup: CDR1 SNHLY, CDR2 FYNNEI. This CDR3 is 15 amino acids long. V was clipped by 6 bases and J by 3 bases; unmatched bases: 9. Here the CDR3 reads CASRKRTGRDTEAFF. The CDR3 DNA is TGTGCCAGCAGAAAAAGGACAGGGCGGGACACTGAAGCTTTCTTT.

In its sample, this clonotype was seen a few times. The rearrangement links TRBV19 to TRBJ2-3; 8 positions match TRBD2. The CDR3 extends over 13 amino acids. Trimming at V came to 10 bases and at J to 2 bases, leaving 5 bases not matched to a gene. Germline V lookup: CDR1 LNHDA, CDR2 SQIVND (reference sequence). In nucleotides, the CDR3 is TGTGCCACCACTAGCGGTTACACAGATACGCAGTATTTT. This translates into CATTSGYTDTQYF. The complete variable domain, with remaining parts taken from reference TRBV19 and TRBJ2-3, reads DGGITQSPKYLFRKEGQNVTLSCEQNLNHDAMYWYRQDPGQGLRLIYYSQIVNDFQKGDIAEGYSVSREKKESFPLTVTSAQKNPTAFYLCATTSGYTDTQYFGPGTRLTVL.

This clonotype turned up a few times. The chain carries TRBV2 and TRBJ1-2, with D unresolved. There are 14 residues in the CDR3. The germline gives CDR1 SNHLY, CDR2 FYNNEI. The ends were cut back, 4 bases at V and 5 bases at J, with 14 bases in the middle. The CDR3: CASSGGNSGYGYTF. CDR3 bases: TGTGCCAGCAGTGGTGGCAACTCGGGATATGGCTACACCTTC. The entire variable domain, with the rest obtained from reference TRBV2 and TRBJ1-2, is as follows: EPEVTQTPSHQVTQMGQEVILRCVPISNHLYFYWYRQILGQKVEFLVSFYNNEISEKSEIFDDQFSVERPDGSNFTLKIRSTKLEDSAMYFCASSGGNSGYGYTFGSGTRLTVV.

A word on this clonotype: It may be a read error: a sequence one base away is much more abundant. The CDR3 DNA sequence: TGTGCCAGCAGCCCTACTACTGACAGTGACACTGAAGCTTTCTTT. Protein: CASSPTTDSDTEAFF. The chain carries TRBV7-9 and TRBJ1-1; possibly TRBD1 for D (5 bases). V was cut by 5 bases and J by 3 bases, with 16 bases left in between. The CDR3 length is 15 residues. Looked up from germline, CDR1 is SEHNR and CDR2 is FQNEAQ (reference sequence).

This clonotype occurred a few times. V is TRBV4-2 and J is TRBJ2-1, with 11 bases aligning to TRBD2. The V gene end was trimmed by 0 bases and the J gene end by 7 bases; junction bases not matched to a gene: 8. CDR1 LGHNA and CDR2 YNFKEQ come from the germline V gene. CDR3 length: 17 amino acids. This CDR3 is CASSQDSGGASSNEQFF. For the CDR3, the DNA is TGTGCCAGCAGCCAAGATAGCGGGGGGGCCTCCTCGAATGAGCAGTTCTTC.

This chain uses TRBV27 with TRBJ1-4, with D maybe TRBD1 (5 bases). V lost 5 bases and J 4 bases, leaving 11 bases between the germline ends. The CDR3 spans 14 residues. The germline gives CDR1 MNHEY, CDR2 SMNVEV (reference sequence). CDR3: CASSIGAGNEKLFF. The CDR3 DNA is TGTGCCAGCAGTATCGGGGCGGGTAATGAAAAACTGTTTTTT.

This clonotype was counted at least ten times. The genes are TRBV30 and TRBJ1-1; the D is unclear. CDR1 and CDR2 from the germline V gene are GTSNPN and SVGIG (reference sequence). With 4 bases removed from V and 7 bases from J, the gap between germline ends came to 16 bases. This CDR3 is 13 amino acids long. Here the CDR3 reads CAWKPNSAGEAFF. CDR3 sequence (DNA): TGTGCCTGGAAACCTAACAGTGCTGGTGAAGCTTTCTTT.

This clonotype was counted between two and nine times. Written as DNA, the CDR3 is TGTGCCAGCAGCCCGCGACTAGCGGTTTGGGAGCAGTACTTC. Protein product: CASSPRLAVWEQYF. The gene calls are TRBV9 and TRBJ2-7; 9 nucleotides line up with TRBD2. Germline V lookup: CDR1 SGDLS, CDR2 YYNGEE. V lost 4 bases to trimming and J lost 7 bases; unmatched junction nucleotides: 9. The CDR3 extends over 14 amino acids.